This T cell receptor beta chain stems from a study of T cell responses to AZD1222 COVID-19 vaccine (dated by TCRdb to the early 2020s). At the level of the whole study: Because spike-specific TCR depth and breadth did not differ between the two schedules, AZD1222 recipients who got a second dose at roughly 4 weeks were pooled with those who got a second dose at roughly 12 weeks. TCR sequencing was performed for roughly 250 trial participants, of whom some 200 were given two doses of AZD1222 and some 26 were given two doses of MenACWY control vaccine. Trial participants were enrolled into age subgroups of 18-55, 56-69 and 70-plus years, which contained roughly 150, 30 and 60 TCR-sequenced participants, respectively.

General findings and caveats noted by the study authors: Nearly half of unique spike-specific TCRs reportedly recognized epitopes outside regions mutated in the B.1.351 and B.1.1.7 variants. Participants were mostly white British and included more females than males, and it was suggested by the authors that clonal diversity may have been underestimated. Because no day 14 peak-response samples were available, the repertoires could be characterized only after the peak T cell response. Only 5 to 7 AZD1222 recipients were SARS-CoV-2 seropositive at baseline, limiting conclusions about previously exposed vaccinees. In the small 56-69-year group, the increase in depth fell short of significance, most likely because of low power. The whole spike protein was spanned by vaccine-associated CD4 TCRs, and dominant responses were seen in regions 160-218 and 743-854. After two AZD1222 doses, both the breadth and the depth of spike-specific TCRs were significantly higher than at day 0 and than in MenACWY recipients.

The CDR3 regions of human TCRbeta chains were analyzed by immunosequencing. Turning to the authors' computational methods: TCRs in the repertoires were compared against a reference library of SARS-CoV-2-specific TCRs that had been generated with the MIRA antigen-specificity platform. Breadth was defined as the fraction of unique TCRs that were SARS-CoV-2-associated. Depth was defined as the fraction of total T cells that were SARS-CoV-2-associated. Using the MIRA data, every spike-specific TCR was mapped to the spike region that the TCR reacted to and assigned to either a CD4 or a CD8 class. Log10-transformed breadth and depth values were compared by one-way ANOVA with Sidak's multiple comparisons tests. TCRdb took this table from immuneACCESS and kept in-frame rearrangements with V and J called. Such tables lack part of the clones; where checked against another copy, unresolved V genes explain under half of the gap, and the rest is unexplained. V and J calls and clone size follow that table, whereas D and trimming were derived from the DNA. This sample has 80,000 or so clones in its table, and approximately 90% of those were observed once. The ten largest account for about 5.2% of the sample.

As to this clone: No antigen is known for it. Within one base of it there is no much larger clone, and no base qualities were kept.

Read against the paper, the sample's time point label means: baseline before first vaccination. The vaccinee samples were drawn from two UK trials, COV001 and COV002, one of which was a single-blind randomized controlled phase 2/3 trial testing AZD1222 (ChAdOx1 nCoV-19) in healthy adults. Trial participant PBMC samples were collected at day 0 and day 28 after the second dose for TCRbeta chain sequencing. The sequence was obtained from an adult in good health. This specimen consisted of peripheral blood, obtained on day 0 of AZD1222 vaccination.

The CDR3 region: CATSDPAVFQETQYF. The DNA sequence reads TGTGCCACCAGTGATCCCGCAGTGTTCCAAGAGACCCAGTACTTC. In this chain, TRBV24-1 is recombined with TRBJ2-5; the D segment cannot be called with confidence. The CDR3 measures 15 amino acids from cysteine to phenylalanine. Only the CDR3 DNA stays, 45 bases, in frame from base 1. Looking up the germline V gene yields CDR1 KGHDR and CDR2 SFDVKD. The junction carries 11 bases between V and J, which are trimmed by 3 bases and 1 base respectively.